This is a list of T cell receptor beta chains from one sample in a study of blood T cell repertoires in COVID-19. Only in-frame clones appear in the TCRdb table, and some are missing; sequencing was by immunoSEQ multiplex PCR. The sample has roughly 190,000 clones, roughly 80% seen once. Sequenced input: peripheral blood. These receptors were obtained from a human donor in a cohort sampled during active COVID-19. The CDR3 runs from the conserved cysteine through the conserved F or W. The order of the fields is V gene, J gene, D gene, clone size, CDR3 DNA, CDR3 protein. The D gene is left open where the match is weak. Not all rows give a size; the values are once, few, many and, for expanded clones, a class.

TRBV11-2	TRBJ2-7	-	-	TGTGCCAGCAGCTTAGATCGGGTTCCCACCTACGAGCAGTACTTC	CASSLDRVPTYEQYF
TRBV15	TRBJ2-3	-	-	TGTGCCAGCTCCCAGCAGGGAAAAGAGGCAGATACGCAGTATTTT	CASSQQGKEADTQYF
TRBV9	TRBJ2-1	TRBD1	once	TGTGCCAGCAGCGTAGGGGACAGGGAATGGAATGAGCAGTTCTTC	CASSVGDREWNEQFF
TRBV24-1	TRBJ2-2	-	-	TGTGCCACCAGTGAATCAGGGCGGGGATTCACCGGGGAGCTGTTTTTT	CATSESGRGFTGELFF
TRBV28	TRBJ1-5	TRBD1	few	TGTGCCAGCAGTCTCCGGGACAGGGAGACGCAGCCCCAGCATTTT	CASSLRDRETQPQHF
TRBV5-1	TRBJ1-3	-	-	TGCGCCAGCAGCTTGGCCGGAGGGACTGGAAACACCATATATTTT	CASSLAGGTGNTIYF
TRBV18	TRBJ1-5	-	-	TGTGCCAGCTCACCTGGCGGTGATCAGCCCCAGCATTTT	CASSPGGDQPQHF
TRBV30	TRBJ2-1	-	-	TGTGCCTGGAGTGTACTTCATGAGCAGTTCTTC	CAWSVLHEQFF
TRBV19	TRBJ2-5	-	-	TGTGCCAGTAGTATAGATGCAGGGAATCAGGAGTACTTC	CASSIDAGNQEYF
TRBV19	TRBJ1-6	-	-	TGTGCCAGTAGTGGTCAGGGGAATTCACCCCTCCACTTT	CASSGQGNSPLHF
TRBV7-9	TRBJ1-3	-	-	TGTGCCAGCACCACGCAGCGGGGGAGCGTTGGAAACACCATATATTTT	CASTTQRGSVGNTIYF